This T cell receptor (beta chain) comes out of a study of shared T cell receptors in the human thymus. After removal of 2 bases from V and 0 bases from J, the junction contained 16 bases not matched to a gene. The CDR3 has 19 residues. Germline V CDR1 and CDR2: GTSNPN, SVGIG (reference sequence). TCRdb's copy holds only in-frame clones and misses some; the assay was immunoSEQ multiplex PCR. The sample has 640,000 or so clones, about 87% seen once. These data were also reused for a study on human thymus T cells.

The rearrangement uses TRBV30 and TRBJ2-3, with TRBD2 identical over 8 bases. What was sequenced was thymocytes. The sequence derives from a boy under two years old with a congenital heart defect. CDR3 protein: CAWSQARVIAGTSTDTQYF. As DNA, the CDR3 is TGTGCCTGGAGTCAAGCGAGGGTGATAGCGGGGACCAGCACAGATACGCAGTATTTT.